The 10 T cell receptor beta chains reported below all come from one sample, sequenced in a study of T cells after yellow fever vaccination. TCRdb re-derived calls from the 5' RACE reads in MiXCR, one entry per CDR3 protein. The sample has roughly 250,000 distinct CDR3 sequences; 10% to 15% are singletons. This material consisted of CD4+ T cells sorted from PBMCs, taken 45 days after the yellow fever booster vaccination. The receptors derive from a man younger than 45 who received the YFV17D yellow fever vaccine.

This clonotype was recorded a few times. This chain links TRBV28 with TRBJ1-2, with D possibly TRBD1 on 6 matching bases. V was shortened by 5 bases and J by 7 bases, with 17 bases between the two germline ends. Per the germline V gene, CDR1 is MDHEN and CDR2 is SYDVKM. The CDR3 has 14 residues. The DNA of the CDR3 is TGTGCCAGCAGTCTGAATCAGGGGTTAGGTGGCTACACCTTC. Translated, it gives CASSLNQGLGGYTF.

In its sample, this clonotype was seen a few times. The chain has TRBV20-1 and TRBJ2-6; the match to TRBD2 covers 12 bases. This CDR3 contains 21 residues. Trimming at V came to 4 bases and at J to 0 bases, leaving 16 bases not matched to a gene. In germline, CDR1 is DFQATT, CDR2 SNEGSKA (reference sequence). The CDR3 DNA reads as TGCAGTGCTATTCCAGTTCGAGGACTAGCGGGACGTGACTCTGGGGCCAACGTCCTGACTTTC. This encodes CSAIPVRGLAGRDSGANVLTF.

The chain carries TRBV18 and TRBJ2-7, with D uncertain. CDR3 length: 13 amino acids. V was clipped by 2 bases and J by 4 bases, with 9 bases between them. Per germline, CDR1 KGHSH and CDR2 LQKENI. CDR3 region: CASSPVGGYEQYF. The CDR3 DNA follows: TGTGCCAGCTCACCAGTAGGCGGTTACGAGCAGTACTTC.

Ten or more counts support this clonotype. CDR3 region: CASRRDSAFPYEQYF. The CDR3 DNA sequence: TGTGCCAGCAGACGGGACAGCGCTTTCCCCTACGAGCAGTACTTC. The rearrangement joins TRBV6-5 to TRBJ2-7; 7 bases are a match to TRBD1. The V segment lost 6 bases and the J segment 2 bases; nucleotides outside the gene matches: 10. Germline CDR1 MNHEY, CDR2 SVGAGI. The CDR3 runs to 15 residues.

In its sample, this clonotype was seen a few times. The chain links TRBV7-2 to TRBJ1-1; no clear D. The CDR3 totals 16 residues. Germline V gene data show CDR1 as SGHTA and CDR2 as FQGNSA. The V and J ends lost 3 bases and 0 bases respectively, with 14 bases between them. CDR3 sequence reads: CASSFQAGWVNTEAFF. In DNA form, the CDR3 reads TGTGCCAGCAGCTTCCAGGCGGGATGGGTGAACACTGAAGCTTTCTTT.

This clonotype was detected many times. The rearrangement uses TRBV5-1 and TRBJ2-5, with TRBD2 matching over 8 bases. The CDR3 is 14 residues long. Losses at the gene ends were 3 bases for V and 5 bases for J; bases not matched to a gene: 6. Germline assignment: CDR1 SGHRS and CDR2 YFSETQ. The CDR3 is CASSSTSAGETQYF. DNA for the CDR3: TGCGCCAGCAGCTCGACTAGCGCGGGGGAGACCCAGTACTTC.

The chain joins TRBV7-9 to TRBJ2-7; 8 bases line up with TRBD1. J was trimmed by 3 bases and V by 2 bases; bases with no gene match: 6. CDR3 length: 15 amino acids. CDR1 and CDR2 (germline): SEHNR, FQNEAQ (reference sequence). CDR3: CASSLSTGVLYEQYF. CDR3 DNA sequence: TGTGCCAGCAGCTTATCGACAGGGGTTCTCTACGAGCAGTACTTC. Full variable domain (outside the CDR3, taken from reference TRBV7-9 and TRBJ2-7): DTGVSQNPRHKITKRGQNVTFRCDPISEHNRLYWYRQTLGQGPEFLTYFQNEAQLEKSRLLSDRFSAERPKGSFSTLEIQRTEQGDSAMYLCASSLSTGVLYEQYFGPGTRLTVT.

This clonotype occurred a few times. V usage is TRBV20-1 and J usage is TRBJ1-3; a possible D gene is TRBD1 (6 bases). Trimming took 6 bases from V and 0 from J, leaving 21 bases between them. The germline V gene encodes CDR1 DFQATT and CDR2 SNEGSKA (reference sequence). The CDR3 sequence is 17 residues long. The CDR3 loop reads CSARDGGLGGSGNTIYF. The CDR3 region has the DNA TGCAGTGCCCGCGACGGGGGGCTCGGCGGCTCTGGAAACACCATATATTTT.

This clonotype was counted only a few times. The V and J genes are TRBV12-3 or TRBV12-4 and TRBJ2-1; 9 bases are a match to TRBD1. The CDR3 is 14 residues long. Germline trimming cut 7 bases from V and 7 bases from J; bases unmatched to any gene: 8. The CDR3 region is CASTRTGEKNEQFF. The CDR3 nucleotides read TGTGCCAGCACCCGGACAGGGGAAAAAAATGAGCAGTTCTTC.

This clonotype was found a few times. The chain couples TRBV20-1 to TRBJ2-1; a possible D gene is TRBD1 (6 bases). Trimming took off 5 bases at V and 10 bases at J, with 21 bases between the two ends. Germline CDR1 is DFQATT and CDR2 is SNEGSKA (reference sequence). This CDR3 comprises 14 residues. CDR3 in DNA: TGCAGTGCTCGCAAACCTTCAGGGGCGAGCGAGCAGTTCTTC. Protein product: CSARKPSGASEQFF.